This entry concerns a single T cell receptor beta chain. This CDR3 contains 18 residues. J lost 0 bases, V lost 1 base, and 6 bases had no gene match. The germline V gene has CDR1 ENHRY and CDR2 SYGVKD. In the authors' workflow: Amplified reference gene primers provided the basis for estimating nucleated cell counts. Sequenced by immunoSEQ multiplex PCR; TCRdb stores in-frame clones only, minus some. V and J calls and clone size are given by that table; D and trimming were obtained from the DNA. The sample includes about 48,000 clones, approximately 88% of them seen just once. This sample stems from a study of blood T cell repertoires in COVID-19. In the study overall: Both acute and convalescent COVID-19 samples were obtained from the United States, Italy and Spain. In each case, the material was cDNA or gDNA derived from T cells, B-cell-depleted T cells, or PBMCs.

This clonotype originated in a man aged 70 or older with acute or convalescent COVID-19. V gene TRBV10-3 combines with J gene TRBJ2-1; TRBD2 matches 10 bases. Sequencing used peripheral blood. For the CDR3, the DNA is TGTGCCATCAGTGAGTTTCGGACTAGCGGATTCTCCTACAATGAGCAGTTCTTC. This translates into CAISEFRTSGFSYNEQFF.